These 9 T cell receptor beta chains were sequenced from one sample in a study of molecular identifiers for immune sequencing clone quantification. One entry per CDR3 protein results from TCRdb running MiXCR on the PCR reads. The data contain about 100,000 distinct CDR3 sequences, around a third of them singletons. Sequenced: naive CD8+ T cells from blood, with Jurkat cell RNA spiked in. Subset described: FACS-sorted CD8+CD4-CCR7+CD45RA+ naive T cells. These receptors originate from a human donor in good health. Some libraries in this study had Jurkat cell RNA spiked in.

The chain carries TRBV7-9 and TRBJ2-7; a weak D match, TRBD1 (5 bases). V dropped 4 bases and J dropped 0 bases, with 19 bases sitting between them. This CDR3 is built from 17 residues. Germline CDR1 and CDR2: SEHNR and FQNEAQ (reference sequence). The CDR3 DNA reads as TGTGCCAGCAGCTCCCCGCACAAGGGGCCCCTCTCCTACGAGCAGTACTTC. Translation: CASSSPHKGPLSYEQYF.

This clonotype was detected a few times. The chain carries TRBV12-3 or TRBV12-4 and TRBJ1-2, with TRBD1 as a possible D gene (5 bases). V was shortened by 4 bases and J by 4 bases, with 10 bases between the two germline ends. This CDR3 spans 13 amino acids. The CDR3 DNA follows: TGTGCCAGCAGTTGGGGGGTCGGCTATGGCTACACCTTC. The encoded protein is CASSWGVGYGYTF.

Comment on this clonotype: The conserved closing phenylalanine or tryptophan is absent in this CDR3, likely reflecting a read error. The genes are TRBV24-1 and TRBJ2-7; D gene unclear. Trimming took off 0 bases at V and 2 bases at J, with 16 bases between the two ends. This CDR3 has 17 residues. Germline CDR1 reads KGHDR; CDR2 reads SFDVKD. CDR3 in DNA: TGTGCCACCAGTGATTTGACAGTTAGAGGACCCCCCTACGAGCAGTACTCC. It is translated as CATSDLTVRGPPYEQYS.

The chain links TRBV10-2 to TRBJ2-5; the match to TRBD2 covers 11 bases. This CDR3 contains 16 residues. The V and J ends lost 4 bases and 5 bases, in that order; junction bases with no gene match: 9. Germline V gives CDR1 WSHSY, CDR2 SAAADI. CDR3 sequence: CASSAFSGRDRETQYF. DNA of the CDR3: TGCGCCAGCAGTGCTTTTAGCGGGAGGGATCGGGAGACCCAGTACTTC.

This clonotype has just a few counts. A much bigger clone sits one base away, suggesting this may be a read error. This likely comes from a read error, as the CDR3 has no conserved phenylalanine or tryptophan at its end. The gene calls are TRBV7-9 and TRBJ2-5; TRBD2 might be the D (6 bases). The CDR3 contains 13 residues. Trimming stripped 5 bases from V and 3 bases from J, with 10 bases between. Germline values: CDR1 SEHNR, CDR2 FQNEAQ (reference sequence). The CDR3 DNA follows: TGTGCCAGCAGCCCCGGGACTGAAGAGACCCAGTACATC. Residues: CASSPGTEETQYI.

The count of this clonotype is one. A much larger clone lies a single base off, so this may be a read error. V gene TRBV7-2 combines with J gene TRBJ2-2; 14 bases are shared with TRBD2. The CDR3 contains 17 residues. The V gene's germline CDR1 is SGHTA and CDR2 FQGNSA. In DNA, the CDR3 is TGTGCCAGCAGCGCCAGGACTAGCGGGAGGCTATCCGGGGAGCTGATTTTT. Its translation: CASSARTSGRLSGELIF.

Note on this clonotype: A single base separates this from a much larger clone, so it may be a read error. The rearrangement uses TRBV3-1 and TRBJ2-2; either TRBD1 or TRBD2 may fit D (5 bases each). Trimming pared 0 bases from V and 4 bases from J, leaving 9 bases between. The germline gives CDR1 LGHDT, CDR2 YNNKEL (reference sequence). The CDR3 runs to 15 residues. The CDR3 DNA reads TGTGCCAGCAGCCAAGATGGGGGAAGCACCGGGGAGCTGTTTTTT. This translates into CASSQDGGSTGELFF.

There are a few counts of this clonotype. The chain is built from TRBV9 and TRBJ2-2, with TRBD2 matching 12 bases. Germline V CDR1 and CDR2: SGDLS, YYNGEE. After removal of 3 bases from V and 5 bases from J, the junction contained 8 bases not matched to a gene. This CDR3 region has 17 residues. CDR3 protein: CASSARLAGVGTGELFF. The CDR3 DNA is TGTGCCAGCAGCGCCAGACTAGCGGGAGTTGGAACCGGGGAGCTGTTTTTT.

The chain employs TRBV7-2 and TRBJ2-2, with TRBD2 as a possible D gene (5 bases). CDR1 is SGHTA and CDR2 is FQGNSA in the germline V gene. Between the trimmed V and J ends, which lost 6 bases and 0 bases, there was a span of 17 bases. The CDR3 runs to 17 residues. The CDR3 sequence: CASRNLSGTTNTGELFF. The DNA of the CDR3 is TGTGCCAGCAGAAATTTAAGCGGTACGACGAACACCGGGGAGCTGTTTTTT.